Presented here are 23 T cell receptor beta chains from one specimen sequenced in a study of graft-versus-host responses after intestinal transplantation. Their cognate antigens are unknown. Clones were sequenced by immunoSEQ multiplex PCR, and TCRdb holds only the in-frame ones, with some missing. The sample has 60,000 to 65,000 clones, roughly 90% seen once. The specimen comprised unstimulated CD8+ T cells sorted from spleen or lymph node cells, sampled before transplant. All receptors derive from a human donor who was the organ donor for an intestinal transplant.

This clone showed up just a few times. The chain carries TRBV5-6 and TRBJ1-3; 7 bases line up with TRBD1. Germline CDR1 is SGHDT and CDR2 is YYEEEE. The length of the CDR3 is 15 residues. V gave up 5 bases and J gave up 1 base; unmatched junction bases: 6. The CDR3 region has the DNA TGTGCCAGCAGAAGACAGGGATGGTCTGGAAACACCATATATTTT. Residues: CASRRQGWSGNTIYF.

The chain combines TRBV15 with TRBJ2-3, with D possibly being TRBD2 (5 bases). Per germline, CDR1 LNHNV and CDR2 YYDKDF (reference sequence). Trimming cost V 3 bases and J 0 bases, with 10 bases left between them. This CDR3 contains 15 residues. The CDR3 loop is CATSRRATSTDTQYF. As DNA, the CDR3 is TGTGCCACCAGCAGGAGGGCGACTAGCACAGATACGCAGTATTTT.

The V call is TRBV4-3, the J call TRBJ2-2; 11 bases line up with TRBD1. After removal of 1 base from V and 8 bases from J, the junction contained 6 bases not matched to a gene. The germline V gene encodes CDR1 LGHNA and CDR2 YSLEER. CDR3 length: 16 residues. The CDR3 region is CASSQGTGGAGGELFF. The CDR3 region has the DNA TGCGCCAGCAGCCAAGGGACAGGGGGCGCAGGAGGGGAGCTGTTTTTT.

The chain employs TRBV6-1 and TRBJ2-4, with D possibly being TRBD1 (6 bases). Germline loops: CDR1 MNHNS, CDR2 SASEGT. V gave up 2 bases and J gave up 6 bases, with 17 bases separating them. The CDR3 has 16 residues. CDR3 loop: CASSEQGGSGSNIQYF. The CDR3 DNA reads as TGTGCCAGCAGTGAACAAGGGGGAAGCGGTTCAAACATTCAGTACTTC.

Notes on this clone: At one end, the junction sequence differs from germline, possibly due to a read error. The chain links TRBV19 to TRBJ1-5, with D possibly being TRBD1 (5 bases). The CDR3 sequence is 9 residues long. Germline V gene lookup returns CDR1 LNHDA and CDR2 SQIVND (reference sequence). The CDR3 DNA follows: TGTGCCAGTACCCTGACAGTGCCCTTT. Amino acids: CASTLTVPF. Supplemented by reference TRBV19 and TRBJ1-5, the full variable domain reads DGGITQSPKYLFRKEGQNVTLSCEQNLNHDAMYWYRQDPGQGLRLIYYSQIVNDFQKGDIAEGYSVSREKKESFPLTVTSAQKNPTAFYLCASTLTVPFGDGTRLSIL.

V gene TRBV6-1 combines with J gene TRBJ2-1; possible D gene TRBD2, 5 bases. Trimming cost V 6 bases and J 12 bases, with 12 bases left between them. CDR1 is MNHNS, CDR2 SASEGT, per germline. The CDR3 length is 11 residues. The CDR3 here is CASSREAGQFF. The CDR3 bases are TGTGCCAGCAGCCGGGAAGCAGGGCAGTTCTTC.

This rearrangement joins TRBV4-2 to TRBJ2-1; 8 bases are a match to TRBD1. CDR1 is LGHNA and CDR2 is YNFKEQ in the germline V gene. The CDR3 is made up of 13 amino acids. The V gene end was trimmed by 4 bases and the J gene end by 7 bases; junction bases not matched to a gene: 3. The DNA for the CDR3 is TGTGCCAGCAGCCCCTGGACAGGGAATGAGCAGTTCTTC. It encodes CASSPWTGNEQFF.

The sample holds one count of this clone. The chain employs TRBV25-1 and TRBJ1-1, with TRBD1 as a possible D gene (6 bases). With 5 bases removed from V and 1 base from J, the gap between germline ends came to 14 bases. The CDR3 covers 15 residues. Germline V CDR1 and CDR2: MGHDK, SYGVNS. This CDR3 reads CASSFRGGKNTEAFF. DNA of the CDR3: TGTGCCAGCAGTTTTAGAGGGGGTAAGAACACTGAAGCTTTCTTT.

This CDR3 is CASSSSWDRGFYGYTF. CDR3 sequence (DNA): TGCGCCAGCAGCTCAAGTTGGGACAGGGGTTTCTATGGCTACACCTTC. V usage is TRBV4-3 and J usage is TRBJ1-2; TRBD1 matches 10 bases. In germline, CDR1 is LGHNA, CDR2 YSLEER. The CDR3 extends over 16 amino acids. J lost 4 bases, V lost 5 bases, and 10 bases had no gene match.

V gene TRBV7-2 combines with J gene TRBJ1-1; D is possibly TRBD1 (6 bases). V lost 5 bases to trimming and J lost 0 bases, with 13 bases between them. The CDR3 length is 15 residues. Germline V gives CDR1 SGHTA, CDR2 FQGNSA. CDR3 sequence reads: CASSPTTGMNTEAFF. Here the CDR3 DNA reads TGTGCCAGCAGCCCGACGACAGGTATGAACACTGAAGCTTTCTTT.

This clone appeared a single time. V usage is TRBV6-5 and J usage is TRBJ2-2; TRBD1 aligns across 11 bases. The junction had 0 bases not matched to a gene; V was cut back by 2 bases and J by 4 bases. The length of the CDR3 is 15 residues. Germline CDR1 reads MNHEY; CDR2 reads SVGAGI. The CDR3 nucleotides read TGTGCCAGCAGTTACGGGACAGGGGGCACCGGGGAGCTGTTTTTT. It yields the protein CASSYGTGGTGELFF.

The CDR3, as DNA: TGCGCCAGCAGTCCGCCCTACGGGCGGGAGGACGGCGAGCAGTACTTC. Translation: CASSPPYGREDGEQYF. This sequence joins TRBV5-1 and TRBJ2-5, with 8 bases aligning to TRBD2. The DNA matches TRBJ2-7 better at its end, which makes the J call doubtful. The CDR3 length is 16 residues. Germline assignment: CDR1 SGHRS and CDR2 YFSETQ.

The chain employs TRBV7-6 and TRBJ2-7, with 9 bases that match TRBD1. Germline values: CDR1 SGHVS, CDR2 FNYEAQ. Trimming took 5 bases from V and 5 from J; bases not matched to a gene: 19. There are 18 residues in the CDR3. CDR3 coding DNA: TGTGCCAGCAGCCCAAATCCTTTCACAGGGGGCGCTGAGGACGAGCAGTACTTC. Translating gives CASSPNPFTGGAEDEQYF.

The chain employs TRBV6-5 and TRBJ2-1; D unresolved. Trimming removed 4 bases at V and 8 bases at J, with 12 bases between. Germline CDR1 is MNHEY and CDR2 is SVGAGI. This CDR3 region has 13 residues. The DNA for the CDR3 is TGTGCCAGCAGTTCACAGAGTATGTATGAGCAGTTCTTC. The encoded protein is CASSSQSMYEQFF.

The rearrangement joins TRBV6-4 to TRBJ2-7; 8 bases are shared with TRBD1. The J segment lost 4 bases and the V segment lost 6 bases, leaving 8 bases of the junction unmatched. This CDR3 contains 14 residues. Germline values: CDR1 MRHNA, CDR2 SNTAGT. CDR3: CASSPGQGGYEQYF. In nucleotides, the CDR3 is TGTGCCAGCAGCCCAGGACAGGGTGGTTACGAGCAGTACTTC.

The V call is TRBV5-8, the J call TRBJ2-5; TRBD1 agrees at 8 bases. The CDR3 covers 13 residues. CDR1 SGHTS and CDR2 YDEGEE come from the germline V gene. V lost 0 bases to trimming and J lost 5 bases; unmatched junction nucleotides: 0. The CDR3 DNA is TGTGCCAGCAGCTTGGCAGGGGGCGAGACCCAGTACTTC. This gives the protein CASSLAGGETQYF.

The chain recombines TRBV13 with TRBJ2-7; D might be TRBD1 (6 bases). Germline CDR1 reads PRHDT; CDR2 reads FYEKMQ (reference sequence). Trimming removed 4 bases at V and 0 bases at J, with 13 bases between. The CDR3 is 15 amino acids. The CDR3 sequence is CASSSSDSPSYEQYF. The CDR3 region has the DNA TGTGCCAGCAGCTCCTCGGACAGCCCCTCCTACGAGCAGTACTTC. The variable domain in full, with the rest retrieved from reference TRBV13 and TRBJ2-7, is AAGVIQSPRHLIKEKRETATLKCYPIPRHDTVYWYQQGPGQDPQFLISFYEKMQSDKGSIPDRFSAQQFSDYHSELNMSSLELGDSALYFCASSSSDSPSYEQYFGPGTRLTVT.

The rearrangement uses TRBV5-1 and TRBJ2-3; 10 bases fit TRBD2. There are 17 residues in the CDR3. Trimming cost V 0 bases and J 2 bases; bases outside gene matches: 6. CDR1 is SGHRS, CDR2 YFSETQ, per germline. The CDR3 nucleotides read TGCGCCAGCAGCTTGGTACTAGCGGGACAATACACAGATACGCAGTATTTT. This translates into CASSLVLAGQYTDTQYF.

This chain joins TRBV7-6 and TRBJ2-5, with 7 bases that match TRBD2. The ends lost 1 base at V and 5 bases at J; junction bases unmatched: 7. CDR1 is SGHVS and CDR2 is FNYEAQ in the germline V gene. This CDR3 is built from 15 residues. CDR3 region: CASSLGGGSVETQYF. For the CDR3, the DNA is TGTGCCAGCAGCTTAGGCGGCGGGAGTGTTGAGACCCAGTACTTC.

This rearrangement joins TRBV27 to TRBJ2-3, with 11 bases lining up with TRBD2. Germline assignment: CDR1 MNHEY and CDR2 SMNVEV (reference sequence). Unmatched junction bases numbered 14, after V lost 3 bases and J lost 3 bases. The CDR3 length is 19 residues. The CDR3: CASSFQTQLAGEGTDTQYF. The CDR3 region has the DNA TGTGCCAGCAGTTTCCAGACGCAACTAGCGGGAGAGGGAACAGATACGCAGTATTTT.

This chain connects TRBV5-1 to TRBJ2-5, with 11 bases fitting TRBD2. V lost 2 bases and J lost 5; bases outside the gene matches: 8. The CDR3 is made up of 16 amino acids. Germline V gene lookup returns CDR1 SGHRS and CDR2 YFSETQ. The CDR3 region is CASSLIAGGPMETQYF. DNA of the CDR3: TGCGCCAGCAGCTTAATAGCGGGAGGGCCTATGGAGACCCAGTACTTC.

As regards this clone: Other DNA sequences in this specimen translate into the identical CDR3. J is TRBJ2-7 and V is TRBV27, with 9 nucleotides matching TRBD2. The CDR3 spans 13 residues. In germline, CDR1 is MNHEY, CDR2 SMNVEV (reference sequence). V was pared by 2 bases and J by 4 bases, with 0 bases of the junction left unmatched. DNA for the CDR3: TGTGCCAGCAGTTTAGCGGGAGGGTACGAGCAGTACTTC. Translation gives CASSLAGGYEQYF.

The rearrangement joins TRBV9 to TRBJ2-7; no reliable D call. Germline V gene sequence: CDR1 SGDLS, CDR2 YYNGEE. V gave up 3 bases and J gave up 0 bases, with 7 bases separating them. The CDR3 length is 13 residues. The CDR3 DNA sequence: TGTGCCAGCAGCGGAGGTAGCTCCTACGAGCAGTACTTC. It codes for CASSGGSSYEQYF.